The present T cell receptor (beta chain) was sequenced within a study of blood T cells in healthy people across ages. With V trimmed by 5 bases and J by 12 bases, 10 bases remained unmatched. CDR3 size: 12 residues. Germline CDR1 MDHEN, CDR2 SYDVKM. For the second PCR, which ran for about 7 to 11 cycles, a sample-barcoded 5' primer and a J-beta primer mix were used. TCRdb reanalysed the 5' RACE reads using MiXCR and keeps one entry per CDR3 protein. This sample carries hundreds of thousands of distinct CDR3 sequences, 29% of them seen once, and the ten largest clones take 17%. This receptor was taken from a woman older than 75 in good health. What was sequenced was blood. The V gene is TRBV28, the J gene TRBJ2-7; TRBD2 aligns across 7 bases. As DNA, the CDR3 is TGTGCCAGCAGTACCATGACTAGCCCCGGGTACTTC. Protein: CASSTMTSPGYF.